These 25 T cell receptor beta chains share one sample of origin, sequenced in a study of radiotherapy plus CTLA-4 blockade in lung cancer. The table came from immunoSEQ multiplex PCR; TCRdb's copy has only in-frame clones and leaves some out. This table has 100,000 to 150,000 clones, more than 80% appearing once. The source was peripheral blood, collected from a patient treated with radiotherapy plus ipilimumab. The receptors here all came from a human donor with non-small cell lung cancer that progressed on radiotherapy plus ipilimumab.

This sequence joins TRBV6-6 and TRBJ1-5; perhaps TRBD1 as D (6 bases). Trimming removed 7 bases from V and 0 bases from J, with 7 bases in between. This CDR3 contains 13 residues. In germline, CDR1 is MNHNY, CDR2 SVGAGI (reference sequence). In DNA form, the CDR3 reads TGTGCCAGCAAACAGGGTAGCAATCAGCCCCAGCATTTT. It specifies CASKQGSNQPQHF.

This chain uses TRBV5-4 with TRBJ2-5; 9 nucleotides align to TRBD1. J was trimmed by 2 bases and V by 4 bases; bases with no gene match: 3. This CDR3 has 14 residues. Germline V gene sequence: CDR1 SGHNT, CDR2 YYREEE (reference sequence). CDR3 amino acids: CASSPGTGQETQYF. CDR3 DNA: TGTGCCAGCAGCCCTGGGACAGGGCAAGAGACCCAGTACTTC.

The V gene is TRBV19, the J gene TRBJ1-1; possibly TRBD1 for D (6 bases). The V gene's germline CDR1 is LNHDA and CDR2 SQIVND (reference sequence). The CDR3 runs 15 residues. Between the trimmed V and J ends, which lost 3 bases and 4 bases, there was a span of 15 bases. As DNA, the CDR3 is TGTGCCAGTAGTATCCCCGGACAGAGGACCACTGAAGCTTTCTTT. Its protein is CASSIPGQRTTEAFF.

This clone was seen once. The DNA for the CDR3 is TGTGCCAGTAGTATAGATCCGAGTCAGCCCCAGCATTTT. It yields the protein CASSIDPSQPQHF. V and J are TRBV19 and TRBJ1-5; D not resolved. V lost 0 bases and J 6 bases, leaving 6 bases between the germline ends. This CDR3 contains 13 residues. Per germline, CDR1 LNHDA and CDR2 SQIVND (reference sequence).

The chain joins TRBV5-1 to TRBJ2-7; 9 nucleotides agree with TRBD2. Germline lookup yields CDR1 SGHRS and CDR2 YFSETQ. Trimming removed 2 bases from V and 2 bases from J; junction bases left unmatched: 5. CDR3 size: 15 residues. CDR3 in DNA: TGCGCCAGCAGCTTTGAGACTAGCGGTCCCTACGAGCAGTACTTC. Translation: CASSFETSGPYEQYF.

V gene TRBV5-1 combines with J gene TRBJ2-5, with a possible D match to TRBD2 (6 bases). V shed 1 base and J shed 5 bases, with 12 bases lying between them. The CDR3 runs 14 residues. In germline, CDR1 is SGHRS, CDR2 YFSETQ. The CDR3 DNA sequence: TGCGCCAGCAGCTTGCAAGGGGAGGCGGAGACCCAGTACTTC. Its protein product is CASSLQGEAETQYF. The whole variable domain, filled in from reference TRBV5-1 and TRBJ2-5, reads KAGVTQTPRYLIKTRGQQVTLSCSPISGHRSVSWYQQTPGQGLQFLFEYFSETQRNKGNFPGRFSGRQFSNSRSEMNVSTLELGDSALYLCASSLQGEAETQYFGPGTRLLVL.

This clone was observed a single time. The V gene is TRBV2, the J gene TRBJ2-3, with TRBD1 matching 9 bases. The germline gives CDR1 SNHLY, CDR2 FYNNEI. The V gene end was trimmed by 6 bases and the J gene end by 2 bases; junction bases not matched to a gene: 3. This CDR3 region has 14 residues. The DNA for the CDR3 is TGTGCCAGCAGCCGGGACAGGGCCACAGATACGCAGTATTTT. Translating it yields CASSRDRATDTQYF.

The V gene is TRBV6-6, the J gene TRBJ1-2, with a possible D match to TRBD1 (6 bases). The germline V and J ends were trimmed by 5 bases and 3 bases, with 7 bases remaining between them. The CDR3 sequence is 12 residues long. Germline V lookup: CDR1 MNHNY, CDR2 SVGAGI (reference sequence). The CDR3 coding sequence is TGTGCCAGCAGTCCAGGGGACTATGGCTACACCTTC. Its protein is CASSPGDYGYTF.

The chain has TRBV7-9 and TRBJ2-7, with 14 bases aligning to TRBD2. Germline V gene sequence: CDR1 SEHNR, CDR2 FQNEAQ (reference sequence). There are 15 residues in the CDR3. V shed 5 bases and J 6 bases; nucleotides not matched to a gene: 6. As DNA, the CDR3 is TGTGCCAGCAGCGGGGGACTAGCGGGAGTTGTCGAGCAGTACTTC. It is translated as CASSGGLAGVVEQYF. The full variable domain, in which reference TRBV7-9 and TRBJ2-7 provide the parts outside the CDR3, is DTGVSQNPRHKITKRGQNVTFRCDPISEHNRLYWYRQTLGQGPEFLTYFQNEAQLEKSRLLSDRFSAERPKGSFSTLEIQRTEQGDSAMYLCASSGGLAGVVEQYFGPGTRLTVT.

This clone was seen just once. V gene TRBV13 combines with J gene TRBJ2-2, with D maybe TRBD2 (6 bases). CDR3 length: 17 amino acids. Germline V gives CDR1 PRHDT, CDR2 FYEKMQ (reference sequence). Deletions cut 4 bases from V and 1 base from J, with 16 bases between. CDR3 nucleotides: TGTGCCAGCAGCTCGCGGGAAGAGGGCCAGAACACCGGGGAGCTGTTTTTT. Translation gives CASSSREEGQNTGELFF.

The rearrangement uses TRBV11-3 and TRBJ2-1; 9 bases align to TRBD1. The CDR3 has 14 residues. Germline loops: CDR1 SGHNT, CDR2 YENEEA. V lost 6 bases and J lost 6; bases outside the gene matches: 6. CDR3: CASSIQGAINEQFF. CDR3 sequence (DNA): TGTGCCAGCAGTATACAGGGGGCTATCAATGAGCAGTTCTTC.

V gene TRBV6-5 combines with J gene TRBJ1-1; D is ambiguous. This CDR3 is built from 13 residues. V was trimmed by 4 bases and J by 0 bases, leaving 6 bases between them. Looked up from germline, CDR1 is MNHEY and CDR2 is SVGAGI. CDR3 sequence reads: CASSSLLNTEAFF. As DNA, the CDR3 is TGTGCCAGCAGTTCGTTACTGAACACTGAAGCTTTCTTT.

The chain joins TRBV6-1 to TRBJ2-7; D uncertain. Germline CDR1 and CDR2: MNHNS and SASEGT. Trimming took 8 bases from V and 5 from J, leaving 10 bases between them. This CDR3 contains 11 residues. CDR3 in DNA: TGTGCCAGCGCCACCTTGGACGAGCAGTACTTC. Protein product: CASATLDEQYF.

This clone showed up just a few times. The CDR3 region has the DNA TGTGCCAGCAGCCAAGATAGGGGGAACGGTTTTTCGAAAGGGGCTTTCTTT. The encoded protein is CASSQDRGNGFSKGAFF. The V and J genes are TRBV14 and TRBJ1-1; TRBD1 might be the D (6 bases). This CDR3 contains 17 residues. Germline CDR1 is SGHDN and CDR2 is FVKESK. Trimming took off 0 bases at V and 11 bases at J, with 25 bases between the two ends.

The CDR3 protein is CASSDWGHGYTF. The CDR3, as DNA: TGTGCCAGCAGTGATTGGGGGCATGGCTACACCTTC. V gene TRBV6-5 combines with J gene TRBJ1-2; perhaps TRBD1 as D (6 bases). The CDR3 is 12 residues long. Germline CDR1 is MNHEY and CDR2 is SVGAGI. The ends were cut back, 5 bases at V and 6 bases at J, with 10 bases in the middle.

The chain combines TRBV7-9 with TRBJ2-1; D may be TRBD1 (6 bases). Per the germline V gene, CDR1 is SEHNR and CDR2 is FQNEAQ (reference sequence). V was trimmed by 8 bases and J by 2 bases, leaving 16 bases between them. The length of the CDR3 is 15 residues. The DNA for the CDR3 is TGTGCCAGCGGGACAAGCCTCCCCGCCTACAATGAGCAGTTCTTC. This sequence encodes CASGTSLPAYNEQFF.

The genes are TRBV30 and TRBJ2-1, with 12 bases identical to TRBD2. V lost 1 base, J lost 2 bases, and 0 bases stayed unmatched. The CDR3 contains 15 residues. CDR1 and CDR2 (germline): GTSNPN, SVGIG (reference sequence). CDR3 nucleotides: TGTGCCTGGAGTGGGACTAGCGGGACCTACAATGAGCAGTTCTTC. The encoded protein is CAWSGTSGTYNEQFF.

The chain carries TRBV4-2 and TRBJ2-7; TRBD2 matches at 8 bases. Germline loops: CDR1 LGHNA, CDR2 YNFKEQ. The CDR3 runs to 16 residues. The V segment lost 4 bases and the J segment 0 bases; nucleotides outside the gene matches: 8. The CDR3 region has the DNA TGTGCCAGCAGCCCCCTTTCGGGAGGGAACTCCTACGAGCAGTACTTC. Its protein is CASSPLSGGNSYEQYF.

V and J are TRBV6-6 and TRBJ1-5, with TRBD1 matching 11 bases. The junction had 6 bases not matched to a gene; V was cut back by 8 bases and J by 6 bases. This CDR3 is built from 14 residues. Germline-derived CDR1 and CDR2 are MNHNY and SVGAGI (reference sequence). CDR3 DNA sequence: TGTGCCAGCTGGACAGGGGGCACTGGTCAGCCCCAGCATTTT. This codes for CASWTGGTGQPQHF.

The chain employs TRBV6-1 and TRBJ2-6; D unresolved. The germline V gene has CDR1 MNHNS and CDR2 SASEGT. CDR3 length: 14 residues. V lost 8 bases, J lost 2 bases, and 10 bases lay in between. CDR3 in amino acids: CASGRGTGANVLTF. The CDR3 DNA follows: TGTGCCAGCGGCCGTGGTACTGGGGCCAACGTCCTGACTTTC.

As DNA, the CDR3 is TGTGCCAGCAGTTACCTAACAGACAGACTGAACTATGGCTACACCTTC. Translation gives CASSYLTDRLNYGYTF. The V and J genes are TRBV6-5 and TRBJ1-2; D is possibly TRBD1 (5 bases). Germline V gene data show CDR1 as MNHEY and CDR2 as SVGAGI. V dropped 2 bases and J dropped 2 bases, with 15 bases sitting between them. The CDR3 runs to 16 residues.

The chain is built from TRBV18 and TRBJ2-3, with D unresolved. Trimming took 3 bases from V and 0 from J, leaving 10 bases between them. CDR3 size: 15 residues. Germline V gene data show CDR1 as KGHSH and CDR2 as LQKENI. The CDR3 region is CASSPNLDSTDTQYF. The CDR3, as DNA: TGTGCCAGCTCACCGAATTTGGACAGCACAGATACGCAGTATTTT.

This rearrangement joins TRBV7-8 to TRBJ2-1; D is uncertain. V gave up 5 bases and J gave up 3 bases, with 11 bases separating them. CDR3 length: 14 residues. CDR1 SGHVS and CDR2 FQNEAQ come from the germline V gene. The CDR3 DNA sequence: TGTGCCAGCAGCCTCAACTACAACTACAATGAGCAGTTCTTC. The encoded protein is CASSLNYNYNEQFF.

This clone was detected once. V and J are TRBV18 and TRBJ2-1, with D perhaps matching TRBD1 (6 bases). The CDR3 length is 16 residues. The germline V gene has CDR1 KGHSH and CDR2 LQKENI. V was cut by 6 bases and J by 4 bases, with 19 bases left in between. CDR3 residues: CASSPGAGVIYNEQFF. Written as DNA, the CDR3 is TGTGCCAGCTCTCCAGGGGCAGGGGTCATATACAATGAGCAGTTCTTC.

The V gene is TRBV5-6, the J gene TRBJ2-7, with D maybe TRBD2 (5 bases). Germline CDR1 and CDR2: SGHDT and YYEEEE. Trimming removed 4 bases at V and 7 bases at J, with 15 bases between. The CDR3 is 13 amino acids. CDR3 amino acids: CASSLVGVIEQYF. The CDR3 coding sequence is TGTGCCAGCAGCCTGGTCGGGGTGATTGAGCAGTACTTC.